One and the same sample provided the 3 T cell receptor beta chains below, sequenced in a study of shared clonotypes between healthy human individuals. TCRdb's table, derived via immunoSEQ multiplex PCR, lists solely in-frame clones and lacks some. The data show hundreds of thousands of clones, approximately 95% seen once. The sample comprised naive CD4+ T cells sorted from blood. Subset described: CD45RA+ positively selected. These TCRs come from a woman aged 30 to 39 in good health.

This chain connects TRBV27 to TRBJ1-3; no clear D gene. Trimming left V 6 bases short and J 0 bases short, with 6 bases between. The CDR3 is made up of 13 amino acids. Per the germline V gene, CDR1 is MNHEY and CDR2 is SMNVEV (reference sequence). CDR3 residues: CASRASSGNTIYF. The CDR3 nucleotides are TGTGCCAGCAGGGCTAGCTCTGGAAACACCATATATTTT.

This chain uses TRBV19 with TRBJ2-3; D perhaps matches TRBD2 (6 bases). This CDR3 is 14 amino acids long. CDR1 and CDR2 from the germline V gene are LNHDA and SQIVND (reference sequence). V was shortened by 5 bases and J by 0 bases, with 9 bases between the two germline ends. The CDR3 DNA reads TGTGCCAGTAGTCTAGCGCATAGCACAGATACGCAGTATTTT. Translation: CASSLAHSTDTQYF.

The chain links TRBV2 to TRBJ2-6, with D uncertain. Germline CDR1 SNHLY, CDR2 FYNNEI. The CDR3 runs to 15 residues. The V end lost 7 bases, the J end lost 0 bases, and 10 bases lay between the germline ends. The CDR3 region is CASTSDTSGANVLTF. The CDR3 bases are TGTGCCAGCACAAGCGACACCTCTGGGGCCAACGTCCTGACTTTC.